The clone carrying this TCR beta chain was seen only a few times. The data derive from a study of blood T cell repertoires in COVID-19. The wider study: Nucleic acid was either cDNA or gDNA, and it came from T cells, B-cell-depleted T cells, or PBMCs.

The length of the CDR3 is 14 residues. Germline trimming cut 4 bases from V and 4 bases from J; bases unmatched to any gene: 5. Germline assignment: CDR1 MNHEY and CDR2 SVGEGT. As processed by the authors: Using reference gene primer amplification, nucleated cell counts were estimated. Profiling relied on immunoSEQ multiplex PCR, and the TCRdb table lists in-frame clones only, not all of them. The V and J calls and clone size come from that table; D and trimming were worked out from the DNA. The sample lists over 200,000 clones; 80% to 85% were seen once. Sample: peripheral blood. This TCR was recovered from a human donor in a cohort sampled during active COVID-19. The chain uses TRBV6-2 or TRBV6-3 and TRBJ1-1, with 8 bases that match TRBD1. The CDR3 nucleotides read TGTGCCAGCAGTTTTTACAGGGGGAGCACTGAAGCTTTCTTT. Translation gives CASSFYRGSTEAFF.